This T cell receptor (beta chain) was sequenced during a study of blood T cells in healthy people across ages. A sample-barcoded 5' primer and a J-beta primer mix were used in a second PCR of about 7 to 12 cycles. Each cDNA molecule carried a tag from a template-switch adaptor that contained 12 random nucleotides. TCRdb processed the 5' RACE reads anew with MiXCR; each CDR3 protein has one entry. The repertoire holds some 800,000 distinct CDR3 sequences, with 20% to 30% as singletons. Broader study findings: Because donor CMV status was unknown, expanded clonotype changes were possibly confounded.

Collection of 8.5 to 10 milliliters of peripheral blood was performed for each donor. Germline assignment: CDR1 MNHEY and CDR2 SMNVEV (reference sequence). The CDR3 extends over 14 amino acids. Trimming removed 4 bases at V and 5 bases at J, with 14 bases between. On this clonotype: The antigen is undetermined.

These same data were also listed under a study on T cells of mothers and their children.

The receptor comes from a boy between 10 and 17 years old in good health. What was sequenced was blood. The chain has TRBV27 and TRBJ2-5, with TRBD1 as a possible D gene (5 bases). The CDR3 region has the DNA TGTGCCAGCAGTTCGTCAGGGTTCTGGGAGACCCAGTACTTC. Amino acid sequence: CASSSSGFWETQYF.